This paragraph covers one T cell receptor (beta chain) sequence. This specimen comes from a study of sequential checkpoint blockade in melanoma. As for the study in general: Arm A got nivolumab then ipilimumab; arm B the reverse, 1:1. Both treatment sequences were followed by maintenance nivolumab.

Germline V gene data show CDR1 as LNHDA and CDR2 as SQIVND (reference sequence). The CDR3 runs to 15 residues. V was clipped by 5 bases and J by 1 base, with 13 bases between them. Generated by immunoSEQ multiplex PCR, the TCRdb table keeps only in-frame clones and is missing some. The sample contains about 12,000 clones, approximately 62% of which appear only once. The treatment: randomized to nivolumab then ipilimumab (arm A) or the reverse (arm B). Patients had received no earlier DNA-damaging chemotherapy. This specimen consisted of CD8+ T cells sorted from blood (inferred from file names), obtained from a patient given nivolumab and ipilimumab in sequence. The TCR sequence derives from a human donor with melanoma. The chain uses TRBV19 and TRBJ2-3; weak D call: TRBD1 (6 bases). DNA of the CDR3: TGTGCCAGTAGTCGTGACAGGCCAGGCACAGATACGCAGTATTTT. Encoded protein: CASSRDRPGTDTQYF.